This T cell receptor (beta chain) was identified in a study of T cell responses to AZD1222 COVID-19 vaccine. Study-level points and caveats: Only a handful of AZD1222 recipients, several in all, had baseline seropositivity. Spike as a whole was targeted by vaccine-associated CD4 TCRs, dominant at 160-218 and 743-854. Nearly half of unique spike-specific TCRs reportedly avoided B.1.351 and B.1.1.7 mutated regions. The study sampled repertoires only after the peak T cell response.

A few counts support this clone. Its cognate antigen is unknown. TCRdb's copy holds only in-frame clones and misses some; the assay was immunoSEQ multiplex PCR. The data contain fewer than 110,000 clones, approximately 87% of them seen just once; the ten biggest clones take up about a tenth. The clonotype comes from an adult who received the AZD1222 COVID-19 vaccine. The source material was peripheral blood, sampled 28 days after the second AZD1222 dose.

The CDR3 spells CASSQTGTSGGWQYF. Here the CDR3 DNA reads TGCGCCAGCAGCCAGACCGGGACTAGCGGGGGTTGGCAGTACTTC. V gene TRBV4-1 combines with J gene TRBJ2-7; TRBD2 matches 14 bases. CDR1 and CDR2 from the germline V gene are MGHRA and YSYEKL. The V and J ends lost 3 bases and 9 bases, in that order; junction bases with no gene match: 7. This CDR3 spans 15 amino acids.